The clone carrying this T cell receptor (beta chain) was counted a few times. As yet, its antigen is unknown. This sample stems from a study of cytomegalovirus exposure and HLA in healthy donors. Broader study findings: A later analysis linked a missense variant in DCLRE1C to the trimming of TCR beta V and J genes.

Primers: 60 Vbeta forward and 13 Jbeta reverse. Sequenced by immunoSEQ multiplex PCR; TCRdb stores in-frame clones only, minus some. The top ten clones hold over 2.5% of a sample with fewer than 200,000 clones, around 75% of them seen once. There are 14 residues in the CDR3. Trimming cost V 5 bases and J 1 base, with 12 bases left between them. CDR1 is SQVTM and CDR2 is ANQGSEA in the germline V gene. This receptor was identified in a female donor in good health and CMV-seronegative. The chain uses TRBV29-1 and TRBJ1-3; D uncertain. The sample taken for sequencing was PBMCs. The CDR3 coding sequence is TGCAGCGTTCCAGCGGGAGGTTCTGGAAACACCATATATTTT. Translation gives CSVPAGGSGNTIYF.